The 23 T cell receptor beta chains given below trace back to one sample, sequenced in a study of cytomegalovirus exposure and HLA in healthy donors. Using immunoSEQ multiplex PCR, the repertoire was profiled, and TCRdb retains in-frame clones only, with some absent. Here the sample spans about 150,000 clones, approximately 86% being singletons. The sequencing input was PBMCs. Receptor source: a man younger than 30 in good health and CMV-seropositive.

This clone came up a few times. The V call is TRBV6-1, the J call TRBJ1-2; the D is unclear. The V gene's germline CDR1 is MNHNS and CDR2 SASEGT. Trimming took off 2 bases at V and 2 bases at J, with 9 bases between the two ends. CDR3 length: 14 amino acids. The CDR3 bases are TGTGCCAGCAGTGAAATGGGCGGGAACTATGGCTACACCTTC. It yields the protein CASSEMGGNYGYTF.

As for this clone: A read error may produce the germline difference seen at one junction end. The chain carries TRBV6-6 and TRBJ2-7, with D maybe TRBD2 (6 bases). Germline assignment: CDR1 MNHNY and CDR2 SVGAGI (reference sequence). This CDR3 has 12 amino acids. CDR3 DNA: TGTGCCAGCAGTTACTCCCGGGACTCCCGGCACTTC. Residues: CASSYSRDSRHF.

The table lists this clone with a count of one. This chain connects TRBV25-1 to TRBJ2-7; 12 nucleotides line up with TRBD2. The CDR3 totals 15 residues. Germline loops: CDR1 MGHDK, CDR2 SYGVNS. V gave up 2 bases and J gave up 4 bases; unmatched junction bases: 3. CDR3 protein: CASSEGLAGGYEQYF. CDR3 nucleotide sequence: TGTGCCAGCAGTGAAGGGCTAGCGGGAGGGTACGAGCAGTACTTC.

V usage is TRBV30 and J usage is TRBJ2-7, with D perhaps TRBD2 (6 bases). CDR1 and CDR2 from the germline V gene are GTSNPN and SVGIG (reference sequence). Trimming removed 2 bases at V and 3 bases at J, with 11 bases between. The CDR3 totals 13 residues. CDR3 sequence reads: CAWSFTSRYEQYF. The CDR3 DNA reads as TGTGCCTGGAGTTTTACTAGCCGCTACGAGCAGTACTTC.

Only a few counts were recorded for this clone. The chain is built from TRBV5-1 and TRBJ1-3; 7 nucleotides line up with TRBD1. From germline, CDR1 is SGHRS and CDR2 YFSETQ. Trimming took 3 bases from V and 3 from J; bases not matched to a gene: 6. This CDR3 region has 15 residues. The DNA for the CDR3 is TGCGCCAGCAGCTCCTCGACAGGGAGTGGAAACACCATATATTTT. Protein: CASSSSTGSGNTIYF.

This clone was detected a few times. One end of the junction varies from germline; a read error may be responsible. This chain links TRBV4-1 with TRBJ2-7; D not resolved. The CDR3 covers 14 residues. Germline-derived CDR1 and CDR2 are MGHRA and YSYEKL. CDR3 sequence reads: CASRQVSNIDEQYF. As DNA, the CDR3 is TGCGCCAGCAGGCAAGTTAGCAACATCGACGAGCAGTACTTC.

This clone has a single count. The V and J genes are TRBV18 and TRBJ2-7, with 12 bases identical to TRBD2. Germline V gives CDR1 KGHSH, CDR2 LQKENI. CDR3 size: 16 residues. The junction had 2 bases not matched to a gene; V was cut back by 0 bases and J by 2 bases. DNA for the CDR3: TGTGCCAGCTCACCACCGTCTAGCGGGGGGGCCTACGAGCAGTACTTC. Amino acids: CASSPPSSGGAYEQYF.

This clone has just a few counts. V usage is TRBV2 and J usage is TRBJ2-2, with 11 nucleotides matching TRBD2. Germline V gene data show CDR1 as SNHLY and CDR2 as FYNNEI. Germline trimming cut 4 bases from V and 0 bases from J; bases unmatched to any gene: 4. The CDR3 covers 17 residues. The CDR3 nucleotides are TGTGCCAGCAGTGCGCTAGCGGGGGGTCCGAACACCGGGGAGCTGTTTTTT. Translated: CASSALAGGPNTGELFF.

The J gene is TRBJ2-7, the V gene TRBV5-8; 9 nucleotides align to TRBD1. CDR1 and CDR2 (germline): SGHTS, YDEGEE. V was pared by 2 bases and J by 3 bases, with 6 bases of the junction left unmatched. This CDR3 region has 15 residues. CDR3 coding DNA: TGTGCCAGCAGCTTCCCCGGGACAGGGAACTACGAGCAGTACTTC. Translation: CASSFPGTGNYEQYF.

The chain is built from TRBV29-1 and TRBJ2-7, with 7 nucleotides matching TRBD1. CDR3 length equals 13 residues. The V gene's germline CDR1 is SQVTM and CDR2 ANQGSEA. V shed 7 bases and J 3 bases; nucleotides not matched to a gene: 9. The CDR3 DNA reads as TGCAGCGCCTCCGGGACAGACGACTACGAGCAGTACTTC. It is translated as CSASGTDDYEQYF.

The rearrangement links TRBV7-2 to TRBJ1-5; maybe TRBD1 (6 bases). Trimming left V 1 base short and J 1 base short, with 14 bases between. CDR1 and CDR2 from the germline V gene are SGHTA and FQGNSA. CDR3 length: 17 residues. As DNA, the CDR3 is TGTGCCAGCAGCTTAGATCGGGACACATCAAGCAATCAGCCCCAGCATTTT. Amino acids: CASSLDRDTSSNQPQHF.

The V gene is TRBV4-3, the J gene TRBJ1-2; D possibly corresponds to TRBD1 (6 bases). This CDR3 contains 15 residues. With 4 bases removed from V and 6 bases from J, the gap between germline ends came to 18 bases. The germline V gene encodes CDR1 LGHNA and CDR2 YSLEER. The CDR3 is CASSPSGGRRDGYTF. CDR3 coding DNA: TGCGCCAGCAGCCCCTCGGGGGGGCGCAGGGATGGCTACACCTTC.

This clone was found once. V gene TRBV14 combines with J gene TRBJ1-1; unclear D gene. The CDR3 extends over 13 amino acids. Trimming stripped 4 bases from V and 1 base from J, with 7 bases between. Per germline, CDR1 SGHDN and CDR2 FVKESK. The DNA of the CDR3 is TGTGCCAGCAGCCGGAACAGGAACACTGAAGCTTTCTTT. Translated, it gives CASSRNRNTEAFF.

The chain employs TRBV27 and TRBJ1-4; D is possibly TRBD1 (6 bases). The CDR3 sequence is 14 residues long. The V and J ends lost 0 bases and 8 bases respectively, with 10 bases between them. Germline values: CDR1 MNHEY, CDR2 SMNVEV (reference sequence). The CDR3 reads CASSLSGGGEKLFF. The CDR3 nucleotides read TGTGCCAGCAGTTTATCAGGGGGTGGCGAAAAACTGTTTTTT.

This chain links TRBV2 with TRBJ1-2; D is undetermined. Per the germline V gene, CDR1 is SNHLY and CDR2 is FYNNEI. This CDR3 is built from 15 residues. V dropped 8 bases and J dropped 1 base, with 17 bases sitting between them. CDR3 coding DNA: TGTGCCAGCTCCCTTACAGTGACCTATAACTATGGCTACACCTTC. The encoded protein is CASSLTVTYNYGYTF.

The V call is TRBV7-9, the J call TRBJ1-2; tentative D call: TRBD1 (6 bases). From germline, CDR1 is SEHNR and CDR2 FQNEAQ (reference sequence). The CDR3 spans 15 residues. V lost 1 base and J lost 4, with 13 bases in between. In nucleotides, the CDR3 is TGTGCCAGCAGCTTAGTCCGCAGGGGACCCTATGGCTACACCTTC. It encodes CASSLVRRGPYGYTF.

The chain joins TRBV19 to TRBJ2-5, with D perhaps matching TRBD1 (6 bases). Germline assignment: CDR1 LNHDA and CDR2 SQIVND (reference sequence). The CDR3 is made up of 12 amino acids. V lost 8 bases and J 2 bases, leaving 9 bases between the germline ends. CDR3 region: CASGDTQETQYF. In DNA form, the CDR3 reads TGTGCCAGTGGGGACACTCAAGAGACCCAGTACTTC. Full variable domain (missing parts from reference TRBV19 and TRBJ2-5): DGGITQSPKYLFRKEGQNVTLSCEQNLNHDAMYWYRQDPGQGLRLIYYSQIVNDFQKGDIAEGYSVSREKKESFPLTVTSAQKNPTAFYLCASGDTQETQYFGPGTRLLVL.

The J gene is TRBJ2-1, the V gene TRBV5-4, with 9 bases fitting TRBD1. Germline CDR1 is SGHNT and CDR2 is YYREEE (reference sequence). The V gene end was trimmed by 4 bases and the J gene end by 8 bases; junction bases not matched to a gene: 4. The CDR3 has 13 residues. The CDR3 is CASSLDRGDEQFF. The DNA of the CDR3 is TGTGCCAGCAGCCTGGACAGGGGCGATGAGCAGTTCTTC. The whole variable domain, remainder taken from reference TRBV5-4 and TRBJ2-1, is ETGVTQSPTHLIKTRGQQVTLRCSSQSGHNTVSWYQQALGQGPQFIFQYYREEENGRGNFPPRFSGLQFPNYSSELNVNALELDDSALYLCASSLDRGDEQFFGPGTRLTVL.

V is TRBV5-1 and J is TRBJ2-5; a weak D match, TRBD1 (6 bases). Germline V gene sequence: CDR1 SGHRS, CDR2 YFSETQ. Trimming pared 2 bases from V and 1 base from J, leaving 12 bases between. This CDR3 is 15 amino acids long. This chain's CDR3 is CASSLDRTFQETQYF. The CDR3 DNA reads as TGCGCCAGCAGCTTAGACAGGACCTTCCAAGAGACCCAGTACTTC.

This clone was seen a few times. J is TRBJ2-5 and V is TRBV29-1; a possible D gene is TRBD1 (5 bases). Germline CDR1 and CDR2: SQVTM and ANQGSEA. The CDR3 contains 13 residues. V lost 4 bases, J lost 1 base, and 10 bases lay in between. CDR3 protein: CSVGQTLQETQYF. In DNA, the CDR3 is TGCAGCGTTGGACAGACCCTCCAAGAGACCCAGTACTTC. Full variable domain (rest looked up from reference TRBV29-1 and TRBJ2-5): SAVISQKPSRDICQRGTSLTIQCQVDSQVTMMFWYRQQPGQSLTLIATANQGSEATYESGFVIDKFPISRPNLTFSTLTVSNMSPEDSSIYLCSVGQTLQETQYFGPGTRLLVL.

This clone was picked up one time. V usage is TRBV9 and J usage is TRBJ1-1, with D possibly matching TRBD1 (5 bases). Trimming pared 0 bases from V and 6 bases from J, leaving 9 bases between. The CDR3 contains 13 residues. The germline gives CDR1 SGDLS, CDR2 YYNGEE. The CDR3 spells CASSVEWGAEAFF. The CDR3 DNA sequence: TGTGCCAGCAGCGTAGAATGGGGCGCTGAAGCTTTCTTT. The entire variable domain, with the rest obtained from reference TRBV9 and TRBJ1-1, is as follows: DSGVTQTPKHLITATGQRVTLRCSPRSGDLSVYWYQQSLDQGLQFLIQYYNGEERAKGNILERFSAQQFPDLHSELNLSSLELGDSALYFCASSVEWGAEAFFGQGTRLTVV.

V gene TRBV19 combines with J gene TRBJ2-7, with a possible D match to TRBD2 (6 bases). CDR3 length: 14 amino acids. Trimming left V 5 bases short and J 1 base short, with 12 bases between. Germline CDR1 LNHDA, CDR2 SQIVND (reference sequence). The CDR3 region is CASSAQDYSYEQYF. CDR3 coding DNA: TGTGCCAGTAGTGCTCAGGACTATTCCTACGAGCAGTACTTC.

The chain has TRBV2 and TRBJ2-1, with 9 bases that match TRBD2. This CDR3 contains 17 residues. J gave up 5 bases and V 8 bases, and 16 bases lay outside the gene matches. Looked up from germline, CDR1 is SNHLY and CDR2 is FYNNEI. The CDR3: CASFRARTSVENNEQFF. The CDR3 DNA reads TGTGCCAGCTTTAGGGCTCGGACTAGCGTAGAAAACAATGAGCAGTTCTTC.